Each of the 27 T cell receptor beta chains below was sequenced from the same sample in a study of technical replicates of blood from several donors. Repertoires were generated with immunoSEQ multiplex PCR, while TCRdb's copy carries only in-frame clones and drops some. The sample holds under 95,000 clones, about 95% seen once. Material for sequencing was T cells isolated from PBMCs. The receptors stem from a human donor in good health.

The genes are TRBV5-1 and TRBJ1-1, with D uncertain. V lost 0 bases to trimming and J lost 5 bases, with 14 bases between them. The CDR3 loop spans 15 amino acids. The germline V gene has CDR1 SGHRS and CDR2 YFSETQ. Here the CDR3 reads CASSLAGSGGTEAFF. CDR3 DNA sequence: TGCGCCAGCAGCTTGGCCGGATCAGGAGGGACTGAAGCTTTCTTT.

This chain links TRBV7-9 with TRBJ2-1; perhaps TRBD1 as D (6 bases). The ends were cut back, 1 base at V and 5 bases at J, with 21 bases in the middle. The CDR3 loop spans 18 amino acids. The germline gives CDR1 SEHNR, CDR2 FQNEAQ (reference sequence). The CDR3 DNA sequence: TGTGCCAGCAGCTTAGGGTTACGGACAGTCCTAACCAACAATGAGCAGTTCTTC. The encoded protein is CASSLGLRTVLTNNEQFF.

The rearrangement joins TRBV30 to TRBJ2-3; 8 bases line up with TRBD2. V was pared by 4 bases and J by 5 bases, with 8 bases of the junction left unmatched. This CDR3 has 14 amino acids. The germline gives CDR1 GTSNPN, CDR2 SVGIG (reference sequence). CDR3: CAWKLAGLKDTQYF. CDR3 in DNA: TGTGCCTGGAAGTTAGCGGGGCTAAAAGATACGCAGTATTTT.

The CDR3 sequence is CASSLAQKIYEQYF. Here the CDR3 DNA reads TGTGCCAGCAGCTTAGCCCAGAAAATCTACGAGCAGTACTTC. The rearrangement links TRBV11-2 to TRBJ2-7, with unresolved D. The CDR3 extends over 14 amino acids. From germline, CDR1 is SGHAT and CDR2 FQNNGV. Trimming shortened V by 1 base and J by 3 bases, and 10 bases separated the two germline ends.

The chain joins TRBV5-1 to TRBJ2-3, with 7 positions matching TRBD2. The J segment lost 6 bases and the V segment lost 1 base, leaving 11 bases of the junction unmatched. CDR3 length: 16 residues. Germline CDR1 and CDR2: SGHRS and YFSETQ. CDR3 nucleotides: TGCGCCAGCAGCTTGAGGGGCACGGGGGGAATGGATACGCAGTATTTT. It is translated as CASSLRGTGGMDTQYF. Filled out from reference TRBV5-1 and TRBJ2-3, the complete variable domain reads KAGVTQTPRYLIKTRGQQVTLSCSPISGHRSVSWYQQTPGQGLQFLFEYFSETQRNKGNFPGRFSGRQFSNSRSEMNVSTLELGDSALYLCASSLRGTGGMDTQYFGPGTRLTVL.

The chain has TRBV10-3 and TRBJ2-2; D unresolved. Trimming removed 4 bases from V and 3 bases from J, with 12 bases in between. Looked up from germline, CDR1 is ENHRY and CDR2 is SYGVKD. The CDR3 is 15 amino acids. CDR3: CAISGGSFDTGELFF. The CDR3 nucleotides read TGTGCCATCAGTGGTGGTAGCTTCGACACCGGGGAGCTGTTTTTT.

The chain links TRBV4-1 to TRBJ2-1; 14 bases agree with TRBD2. Germline assignment: CDR1 MGHRA and CDR2 YSYEKL. The J segment lost 8 bases and the V segment lost 3 bases, leaving 6 bases of the junction unmatched. The CDR3 is made up of 16 amino acids. CDR3 region: CASSQRLAGGPDEQFF. As DNA, the CDR3 is TGCGCCAGCAGCCAGCGACTAGCGGGGGGGCCGGATGAGCAGTTCTTC.

This clone occurred once. V and J are TRBV25-1 and TRBJ2-5; possibly TRBD2 for D (7 bases). The V and J ends lost 5 bases and 4 bases respectively, with 14 bases between them. CDR3 length: 14 amino acids. Looked up from germline, CDR1 is MGHDK and CDR2 is SYGVNS. The DNA of the CDR3 is TGTGCCAGCAGTCCGAGGGGGGGGCGAGAGACCCAGTACTTC. This codes for CASSPRGGRETQYF.

The chain is built from TRBV11-3 and TRBJ2-7; 9 bases align to TRBD1. This CDR3 has 15 amino acids. The trim removed 5 bases at V and 1 base at J, leaving 6 bases unmatched. The germline V gene encodes CDR1 SGHNT and CDR2 YENEEA. The CDR3 DNA is TGTGCCAGCAGCCCTAGGACAGGGGAATCCTACGAGCAGTACTTC. This gives the protein CASSPRTGESYEQYF.

The J gene is TRBJ1-1, the V gene TRBV4-1; D ambiguous. The V gene's germline CDR1 is MGHRA and CDR2 YSYEKL. V lost 2 bases, J lost 1 base, and 11 bases lay in between. The CDR3 sequence is 15 residues long. The CDR3 sequence: CASSQTESANTEAFF. The DNA of the CDR3 is TGCGCCAGCAGCCAAACGGAGTCTGCGAACACTGAAGCTTTCTTT.

This clone was seen only once. J is TRBJ1-1 and V is TRBV5-1; weak D call: TRBD1 (5 bases). The V and J ends lost 0 bases and 0 bases respectively, with 12 bases between them. CDR1 and CDR2 from the germline V gene are SGHRS and YFSETQ. The CDR3 runs to 16 residues. CDR3 sequence reads: CASSLGEDNLNTEAFF. CDR3 coding DNA: TGCGCCAGCAGCTTGGGGGAGGACAACCTGAACACTGAAGCTTTCTTT.

Note on this clone: Other DNA variants within this sample encode the same CDR3. The chain links TRBV6-5 to TRBJ2-5, with TRBD2 as a possible D gene (7 bases). Trimming left V 7 bases short and J 1 base short, with 13 bases between. The CDR3 has 14 residues. Germline lookup yields CDR1 MNHEY and CDR2 SVGAGI. CDR3 sequence reads: CASTRGGRQETQYF. The CDR3 nucleotides are TGTGCCAGCACGAGGGGGGGGCGCCAAGAGACCCAGTACTTC.

This chain connects TRBV4-1 to TRBJ2-2; D is possibly TRBD2 (5 bases). CDR1 is MGHRA, CDR2 YSYEKL, per germline. This CDR3 is built from 18 residues. V was trimmed by 1 base and J by 6 bases, leaving 21 bases between them. CDR3 sequence (DNA): TGCGCCAGCAGCCAAGCTGAGAGGGTCTTGCGCCCCCCCGGGGAGCTGTTTTTT. Translation gives CASSQAERVLRPPGELFF.

The V and J genes are TRBV7-9 and TRBJ1-1, with TRBD1 as a possible D gene (5 bases). The germline V gene has CDR1 SEHNR and CDR2 FQNEAQ (reference sequence). The V and J ends lost 6 bases and 3 bases respectively, with 20 bases between them. This CDR3 is 16 amino acids long. The CDR3 DNA follows: TGTGCCAGCAGTGGGGGTTTAACCTGGAGGGACACTGAAGCTTTCTTT. Residues: CASSGGLTWRDTEAFF.

The V and J genes are TRBV7-8 and TRBJ1-2; no definite D call. The germline CDR1 and CDR2 sequences are SGHVS and FQNEAQ. This CDR3 has 15 residues. The ends were cut back, 6 bases at V and 3 bases at J, with 17 bases in the middle. The CDR3 DNA is TGTGCCAGCAGTTATCTTGATCAGGATGACTATGGCTACACCTTC. Translating it yields CASSYLDQDDYGYTF.

The chain combines TRBV4-1 with TRBJ2-7; a weak D match, TRBD1 (6 bases). V lost 5 bases to trimming and J lost 2 bases, with 13 bases between them. Germline V CDR1 and CDR2: MGHRA, YSYEKL. This CDR3 is 14 amino acids long. CDR3 residues: CASSEGDKTYEQYF. CDR3 coding DNA: TGCGCCAGCAGCGAAGGGGACAAAACCTACGAGCAGTACTTC.

This rearrangement joins TRBV11-3 to TRBJ2-2; possibly TRBD1 for D (6 bases). V was shortened by 5 bases and J by 3 bases, with 16 bases between the two germline ends. The CDR3 is 16 residues long. The germline V gene encodes CDR1 SGHNT and CDR2 YENEEA. Here the CDR3 reads CASSLYRELYTGELFF. The CDR3 DNA is TGTGCCAGCAGCCTTTACAGGGAACTGTACACCGGGGAGCTGTTTTTT.

The rearrangement joins TRBV7-9 to TRBJ2-3, with TRBD2 as a possible D gene (5 bases). Looked up from germline, CDR1 is SEHNR and CDR2 is FQNEAQ (reference sequence). Trimming cost V 10 bases and J 0 bases, with 17 bases left between them. The CDR3 runs 15 residues. This CDR3 reads CATTESGLSTDTQYF. The CDR3 DNA reads as TGTGCCACTACAGAGAGCGGACTTAGCACAGATACGCAGTATTTT. Variable domain in full (rest from reference TRBV7-9 and TRBJ2-3): DTGVSQNPRHKITKRGQNVTFRCDPISEHNRLYWYRQTLGQGPEFLTYFQNEAQLEKSRLLSDRFSAERPKGSFSTLEIQRTEQGDSAMYLCATTESGLSTDTQYFGPGTRLTVL.

The CDR3 here is CASSEHGQGDLEYF. CDR3 nucleotides: TGCGCCAGCAGTGAGCACGGACAGGGGGATTTAGAGTACTTC. The genes are TRBV10-1 and TRBJ2-7; 10 bases map to TRBD1. Germline trimming cut 2 bases from V and 11 bases from J; bases unmatched to any gene: 9. The CDR3 contains 14 residues. Per the germline V gene, CDR1 is WNHNN and CDR2 is SYGVQD (reference sequence).

A word on this clone: An end of the junction does not agree with germline; a read error may underlie this. The chain is built from TRBV18 and TRBJ2-7; the D gene is possibly TRBD2 (5 bases). Germline CDR1 is KGHSH and CDR2 is LQKENI. The CDR3 covers 13 residues. This CDR3 is CASSQTTDLRIDF. In DNA, the CDR3 is TGTGCCAGCTCACAAACCACGGACTTAAGGATAGACTTC.

This rearrangement joins TRBV18 to TRBJ2-1; perhaps TRBD1 as D (6 bases). The V end lost 4 bases, the J end lost 8 bases, and 12 bases lay between the germline ends. Germline V CDR1 and CDR2: KGHSH, LQKENI. CDR3 length: 13 amino acids. Here the CDR3 reads CASSLWTAYEQFF. The CDR3 DNA reads as TGTGCCAGCTCACTTTGGACAGCATATGAGCAGTTCTTC.

V and J are TRBV9 and TRBJ2-1, with D unclear. With 5 bases removed from V and 2 bases from J, the gap between germline ends came to 17 bases. The CDR3 contains 16 residues. Germline CDR1 reads SGDLS; CDR2 reads YYNGEE. CDR3 coding DNA: TGTGCCAGCAGACCCCATGACTCCGGTCCCTACAATGAGCAGTTCTTC. Amino acid sequence: CASRPHDSGPYNEQFF.

This rearrangement joins TRBV10-2 to TRBJ1-5, with TRBD1 as a possible D gene (6 bases). Per germline, CDR1 WSHSY and CDR2 SAAADI. The CDR3 is 15 residues long. The V end lost 2 bases, the J end lost 5 bases, and 13 bases lay between the germline ends. The CDR3 DNA sequence: TGCGCCAGCAGTGAGAGACAGGCGGTCGATCAGCCCCAGCATTTT. Protein: CASSERQAVDQPQHF.

In its sample, this clone was seen once. This chain links TRBV19 with TRBJ1-1; 9 bases align to TRBD1. This CDR3 comprises 16 residues. The J segment lost 0 bases and the V segment lost 2 bases, leaving 4 bases of the junction unmatched. Germline V CDR1 and CDR2: LNHDA, SQIVND (reference sequence). CDR3 residues: CASSILQGALNTEAFF. In nucleotides, the CDR3 is TGTGCCAGTAGTATACTACAGGGGGCTTTGAACACTGAAGCTTTCTTT. Full variable domain (outside the CDR3, taken from reference TRBV19 and TRBJ1-1): DGGITQSPKYLFRKEGQNVTLSCEQNLNHDAMYWYRQDPGQGLRLIYYSQIVNDFQKGDIAEGYSVSREKKESFPLTVTSAQKNPTAFYLCASSILQGALNTEAFFGQGTRLTVV.

This sequence joins TRBV6-5 and TRBJ1-2, with D possibly TRBD1 on 5 matching bases. CDR1 MNHEY and CDR2 SVGAGI come from the germline V gene. This CDR3 spans 14 amino acids. V lost 4 bases, J lost 12 bases, and 21 bases lay in between. CDR3 DNA: TGTGCCAGCAGTTTATCCCGGACGGCAGGGTGGGACACCTTC. Its protein is CASSLSRTAGWDTF.

The chain joins TRBV25-1 to TRBJ1-4; 7 bases fit TRBD1. Trimming at V came to 5 bases and at J to 3 bases, leaving 3 bases not matched to a gene. The CDR3 totals 14 residues. Germline loops: CDR1 MGHDK, CDR2 SYGVNS. The CDR3 DNA reads TGTGCCAGCAGTTGGGACAGACCTAATGAAAAACTGTTTTTT. This gives the protein CASSWDRPNEKLFF.

The chain couples TRBV23-1 to TRBJ1-1; D ambiguous. TRBV23-1 is given ORF status, its function remaining uncertain. Trimming took off 8 bases at V and 5 bases at J, with 15 bases between the two ends. The CDR3 is 13 amino acids. This CDR3 is CASPNFGGTEAFF. CDR3 sequence (DNA): TGCGCCAGCCCCAACTTTGGCGGGACTGAAGCTTTCTTT.